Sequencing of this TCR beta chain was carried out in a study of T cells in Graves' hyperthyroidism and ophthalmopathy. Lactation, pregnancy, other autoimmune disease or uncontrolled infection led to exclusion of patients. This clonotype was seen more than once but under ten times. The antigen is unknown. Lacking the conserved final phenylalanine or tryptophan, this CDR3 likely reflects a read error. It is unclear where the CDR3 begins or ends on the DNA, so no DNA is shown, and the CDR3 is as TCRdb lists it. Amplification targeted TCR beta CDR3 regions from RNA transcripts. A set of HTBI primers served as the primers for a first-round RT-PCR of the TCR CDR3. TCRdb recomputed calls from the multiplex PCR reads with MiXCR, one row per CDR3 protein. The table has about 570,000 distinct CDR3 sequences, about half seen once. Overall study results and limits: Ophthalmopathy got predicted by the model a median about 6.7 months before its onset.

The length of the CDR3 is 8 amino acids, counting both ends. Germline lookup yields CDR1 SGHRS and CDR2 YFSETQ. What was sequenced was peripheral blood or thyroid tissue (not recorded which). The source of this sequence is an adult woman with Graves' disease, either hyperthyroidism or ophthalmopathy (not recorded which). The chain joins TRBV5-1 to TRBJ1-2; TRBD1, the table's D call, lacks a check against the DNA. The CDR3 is CASSLAGQ.